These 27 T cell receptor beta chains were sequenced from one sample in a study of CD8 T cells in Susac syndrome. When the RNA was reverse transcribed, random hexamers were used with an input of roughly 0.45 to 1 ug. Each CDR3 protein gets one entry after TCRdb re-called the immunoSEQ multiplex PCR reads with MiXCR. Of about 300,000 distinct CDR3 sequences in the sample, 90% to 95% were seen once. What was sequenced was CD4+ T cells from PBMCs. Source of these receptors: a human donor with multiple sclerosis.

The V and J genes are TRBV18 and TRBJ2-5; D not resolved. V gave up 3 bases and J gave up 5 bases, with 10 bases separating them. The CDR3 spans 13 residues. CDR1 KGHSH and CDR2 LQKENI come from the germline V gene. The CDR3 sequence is CASSPSPEETQYF. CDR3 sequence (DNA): TGTGCCAGCTCACCTAGCCCTGAGGAGACCCAGTACTTC.

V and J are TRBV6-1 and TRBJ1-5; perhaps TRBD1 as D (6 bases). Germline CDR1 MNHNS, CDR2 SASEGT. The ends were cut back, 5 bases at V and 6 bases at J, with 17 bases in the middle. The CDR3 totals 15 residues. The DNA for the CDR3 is TGTGCCAGCAGTCACGGGAGAGGGGGACCTCAGCCCCAGCATTTT. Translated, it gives CASSHGRGGPQPQHF.

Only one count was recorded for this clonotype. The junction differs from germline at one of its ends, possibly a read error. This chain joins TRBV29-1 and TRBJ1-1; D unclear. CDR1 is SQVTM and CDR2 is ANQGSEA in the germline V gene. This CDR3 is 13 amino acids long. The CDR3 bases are TGCAGCGCCGCAAAGGACCTGAACTCTGAAGCTTTCTTT. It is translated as CSAAKDLNSEAFF.

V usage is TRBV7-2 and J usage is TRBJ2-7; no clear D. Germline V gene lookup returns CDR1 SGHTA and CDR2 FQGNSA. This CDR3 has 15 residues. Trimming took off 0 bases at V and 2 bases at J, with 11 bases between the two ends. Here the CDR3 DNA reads TGTGCCAGCAGCTTAGCCCACGGAACGCCCTACGAGCAGTACTTC. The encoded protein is CASSLAHGTPYEQYF.

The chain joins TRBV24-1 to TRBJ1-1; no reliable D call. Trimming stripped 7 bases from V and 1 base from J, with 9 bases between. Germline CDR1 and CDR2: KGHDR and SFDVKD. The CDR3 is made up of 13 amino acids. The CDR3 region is CATRPAQNTEAFF. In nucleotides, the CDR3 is TGTGCCACCAGACCCGCGCAGAACACTGAAGCTTTCTTT.

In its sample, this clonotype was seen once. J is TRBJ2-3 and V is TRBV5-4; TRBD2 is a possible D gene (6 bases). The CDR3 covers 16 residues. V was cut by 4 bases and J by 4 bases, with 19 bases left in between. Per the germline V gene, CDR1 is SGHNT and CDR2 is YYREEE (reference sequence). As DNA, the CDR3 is TGTGCCAGCAGCCCGGGGCGGCGGAGGGCTTCAGATACGCAGTATTTT. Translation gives CASSPGRRRASDTQYF. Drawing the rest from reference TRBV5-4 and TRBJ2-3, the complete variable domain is ETGVTQSPTHLIKTRGQQVTLRCSSQSGHNTVSWYQQALGQGPQFIFQYYREEENGRGNFPPRFSGLQFPNYSSELNVNALELDDSALYLCASSPGRRRASDTQYFGPGTRLTVL.

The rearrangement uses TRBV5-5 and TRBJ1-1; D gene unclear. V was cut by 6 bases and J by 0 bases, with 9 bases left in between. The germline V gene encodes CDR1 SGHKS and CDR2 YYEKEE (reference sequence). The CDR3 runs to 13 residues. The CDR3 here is CASTLIMNTEAFF. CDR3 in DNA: TGTGCCAGCACCCTGATCATGAACACTGAAGCTTTCTTT. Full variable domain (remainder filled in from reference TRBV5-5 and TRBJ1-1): DAGVTQSPTHLIKTRGQQVTLRCSPISGHKSVSWYQQVLGQGPQFIFQYYEKEERGRGNFPDRFSARQFPNYSSELNVNALLLGDSALYLCASTLIMNTEAFFGQGTRLTVV.

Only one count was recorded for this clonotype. The CDR3 sequence is CASSQVYHYGYTF. For the CDR3, the DNA is TGTGCCAGCAGCCAAGTATATCACTATGGCTACACCTTC. The chain uses TRBV3-1 and TRBJ1-2; D not resolved. This CDR3 has 13 residues. CDR1 and CDR2 from the germline V gene are LGHDT and YNNKEL (reference sequence). V dropped 1 base and J dropped 3 bases, with 6 bases sitting between them.

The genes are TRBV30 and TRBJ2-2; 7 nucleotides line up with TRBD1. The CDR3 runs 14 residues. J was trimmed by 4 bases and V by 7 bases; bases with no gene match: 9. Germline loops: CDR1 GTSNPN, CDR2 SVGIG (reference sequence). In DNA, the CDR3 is TGTGCCTCACAGGGGCCTACAGCCACCGGGGAGCTGTTTTTT. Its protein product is CASQGPTATGELFF.

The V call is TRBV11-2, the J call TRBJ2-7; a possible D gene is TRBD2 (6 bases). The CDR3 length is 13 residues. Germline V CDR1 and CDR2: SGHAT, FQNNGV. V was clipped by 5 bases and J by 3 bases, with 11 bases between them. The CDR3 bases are TGTGCCAGCAGCCCTGGGGGGATCTACGAGCAGTACTTC. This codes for CASSPGGIYEQYF.

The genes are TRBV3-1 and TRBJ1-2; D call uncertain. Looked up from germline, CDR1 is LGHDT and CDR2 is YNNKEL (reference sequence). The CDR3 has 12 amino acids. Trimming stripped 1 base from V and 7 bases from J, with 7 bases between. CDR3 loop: CASSQVEGGYTF. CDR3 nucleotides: TGTGCCAGCAGCCAAGTGGAGGGTGGCTACACCTTC.

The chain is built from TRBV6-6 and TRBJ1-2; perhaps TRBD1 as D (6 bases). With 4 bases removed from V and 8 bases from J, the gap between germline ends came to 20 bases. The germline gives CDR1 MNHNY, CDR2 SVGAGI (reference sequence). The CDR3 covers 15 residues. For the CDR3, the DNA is TGTGCCAGCAGTTTAGAAACCAGGGGCCGCGGGGGCTACACCTTC. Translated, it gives CASSLETRGRGGYTF.

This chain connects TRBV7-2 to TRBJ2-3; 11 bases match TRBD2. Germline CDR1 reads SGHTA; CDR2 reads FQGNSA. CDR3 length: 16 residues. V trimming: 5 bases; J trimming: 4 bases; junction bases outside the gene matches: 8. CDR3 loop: CASSHNSGGAADTQYF. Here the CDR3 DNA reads TGTGCCAGCAGCCACAATAGCGGGGGGGCCGCAGATACGCAGTATTTT. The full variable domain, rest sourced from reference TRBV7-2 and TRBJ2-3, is GAGVSQSPSNKVTEKGKDVELRCDPISGHTALYWYRQSLGQGLEFLIYFQGNSAPDKSGLPSDRFSAERTGGSVSTLTIQRTQQEDSAVYLCASSHNSGGAADTQYFGPGTRLTVL.

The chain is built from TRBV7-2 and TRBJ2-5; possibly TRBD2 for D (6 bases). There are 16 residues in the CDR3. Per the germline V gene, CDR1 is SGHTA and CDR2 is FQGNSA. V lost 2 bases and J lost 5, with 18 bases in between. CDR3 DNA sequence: TGTGCCAGCAGCTTAAATGGGGCGGGGCGGCTGGAGACCCAGTACTTC. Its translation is CASSLNGAGRLETQYF. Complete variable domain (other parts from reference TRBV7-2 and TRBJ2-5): GAGVSQSPSNKVTEKGKDVELRCDPISGHTALYWYRQSLGQGLEFLIYFQGNSAPDKSGLPSDRFSAERTGGSVSTLTIQRTQQEDSAVYLCASSLNGAGRLETQYFGPGTRLLVL.

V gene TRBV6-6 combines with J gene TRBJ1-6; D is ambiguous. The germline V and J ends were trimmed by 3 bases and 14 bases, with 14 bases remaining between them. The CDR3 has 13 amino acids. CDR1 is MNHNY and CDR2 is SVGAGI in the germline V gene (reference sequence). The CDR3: CASSYTQDATLHF. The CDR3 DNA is TGTGCCAGCAGTTATACGCAGGACGCAACCCTCCACTTT.

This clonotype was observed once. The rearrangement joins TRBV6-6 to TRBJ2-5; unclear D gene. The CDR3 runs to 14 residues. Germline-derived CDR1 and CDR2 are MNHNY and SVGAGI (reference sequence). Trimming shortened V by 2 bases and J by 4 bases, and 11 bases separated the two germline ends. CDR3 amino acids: CASSYGQSRETQYF. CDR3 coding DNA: TGTGCCAGCAGTTACGGGCAATCCAGAGAGACCCAGTACTTC.

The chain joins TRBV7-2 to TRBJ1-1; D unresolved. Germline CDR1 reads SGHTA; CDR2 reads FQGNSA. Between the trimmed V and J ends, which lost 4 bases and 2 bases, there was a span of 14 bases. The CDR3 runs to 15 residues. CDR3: CASSWVSPRNTEAFF. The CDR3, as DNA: TGTGCCAGCAGCTGGGTAAGCCCCCGAAACACTGAAGCTTTCTTT.

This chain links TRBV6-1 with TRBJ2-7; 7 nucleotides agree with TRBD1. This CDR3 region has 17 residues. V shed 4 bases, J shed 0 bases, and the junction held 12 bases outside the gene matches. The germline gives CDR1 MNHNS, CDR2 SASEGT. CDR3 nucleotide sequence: TGTGCCAGCAGTGTTAAGTCGCGTCGGGACAGCTCCTACGAGCAGTACTTC. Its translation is CASSVKSRRDSSYEQYF.

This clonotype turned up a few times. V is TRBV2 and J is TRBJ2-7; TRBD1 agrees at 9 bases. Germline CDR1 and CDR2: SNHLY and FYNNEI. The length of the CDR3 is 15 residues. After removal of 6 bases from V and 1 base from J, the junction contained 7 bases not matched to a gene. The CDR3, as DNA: TGTGCCAGCAGCCCGGGACAGGGAGGGTCCTACGAGCAGTACTTC. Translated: CASSPGQGGSYEQYF.

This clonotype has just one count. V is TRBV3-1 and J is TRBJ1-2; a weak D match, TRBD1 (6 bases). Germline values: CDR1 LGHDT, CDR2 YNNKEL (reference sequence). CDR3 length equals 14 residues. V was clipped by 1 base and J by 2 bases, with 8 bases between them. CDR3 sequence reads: CASSQATGNYGYTF. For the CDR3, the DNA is TGTGCCAGCAGCCAAGCCACAGGGAACTATGGCTACACCTTC.

CDR3 amino acids: CASTHSGSGDYEQYF. In DNA, the CDR3 is TGTGCCAGCACCCATAGCGGGAGCGGAGACTACGAGCAGTACTTC. The rearrangement joins TRBV25-1 to TRBJ2-7; 9 bases map to TRBD2. The CDR3 is 15 residues long. CDR1 is MGHDK, CDR2 SYGVNS, per germline. V lost 7 bases, J lost 3 bases, and 10 bases stayed unmatched.

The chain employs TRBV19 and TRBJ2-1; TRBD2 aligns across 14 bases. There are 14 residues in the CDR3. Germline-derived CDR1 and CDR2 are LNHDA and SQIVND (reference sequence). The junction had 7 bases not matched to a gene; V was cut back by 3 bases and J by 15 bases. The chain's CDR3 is CASSMRLAGGPGFF. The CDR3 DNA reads TGTGCCAGTAGTATGAGACTAGCGGGAGGGCCGGGGTTCTTC.

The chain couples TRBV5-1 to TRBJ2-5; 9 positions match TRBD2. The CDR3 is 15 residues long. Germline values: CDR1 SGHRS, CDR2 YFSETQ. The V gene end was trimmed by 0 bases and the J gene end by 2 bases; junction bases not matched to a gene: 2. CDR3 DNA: TGCGCCAGCAGCTTGGGACTAGCGGAACAAGAGACCCAGTACTTC. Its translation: CASSLGLAEQETQYF.

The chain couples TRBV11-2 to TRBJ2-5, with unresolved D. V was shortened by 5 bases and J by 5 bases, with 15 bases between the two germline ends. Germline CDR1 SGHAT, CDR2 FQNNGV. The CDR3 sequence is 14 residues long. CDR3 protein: CASSPTPSGETQYF. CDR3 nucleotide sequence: TGTGCCAGCAGCCCAACCCCGTCCGGGGAGACCCAGTACTTC.

Written as DNA, the CDR3 is TGTGCCAGCGGTGGGACGGAGTATTTTGCTGAAGCTTTCTTT. Amino acids: CASGGTEYFAEAFF. The chain is built from TRBV7-9 and TRBJ1-1; tentative D call: TRBD1 (5 bases). Germline CDR1 is SEHNR and CDR2 is FQNEAQ (reference sequence). V was cut by 8 bases and J by 6 bases, with 19 bases left in between. This CDR3 comprises 14 residues.

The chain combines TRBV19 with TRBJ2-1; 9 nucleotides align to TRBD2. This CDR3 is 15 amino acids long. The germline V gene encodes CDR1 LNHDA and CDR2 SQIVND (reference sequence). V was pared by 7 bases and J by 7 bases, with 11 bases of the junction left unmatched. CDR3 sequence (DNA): TGTGCCAGTACCCCCGGGCGGGGGGGGTTGAATGAGCAGTTCTTC. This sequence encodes CASTPGRGGLNEQFF.

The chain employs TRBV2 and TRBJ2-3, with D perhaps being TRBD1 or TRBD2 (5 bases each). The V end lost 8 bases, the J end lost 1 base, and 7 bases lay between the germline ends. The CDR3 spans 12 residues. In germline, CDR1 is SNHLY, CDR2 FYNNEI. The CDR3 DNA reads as TGTGCCAGCGGGACCGGCACAGATACGCAGTATTTT. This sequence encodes CASGTGTDTQYF.